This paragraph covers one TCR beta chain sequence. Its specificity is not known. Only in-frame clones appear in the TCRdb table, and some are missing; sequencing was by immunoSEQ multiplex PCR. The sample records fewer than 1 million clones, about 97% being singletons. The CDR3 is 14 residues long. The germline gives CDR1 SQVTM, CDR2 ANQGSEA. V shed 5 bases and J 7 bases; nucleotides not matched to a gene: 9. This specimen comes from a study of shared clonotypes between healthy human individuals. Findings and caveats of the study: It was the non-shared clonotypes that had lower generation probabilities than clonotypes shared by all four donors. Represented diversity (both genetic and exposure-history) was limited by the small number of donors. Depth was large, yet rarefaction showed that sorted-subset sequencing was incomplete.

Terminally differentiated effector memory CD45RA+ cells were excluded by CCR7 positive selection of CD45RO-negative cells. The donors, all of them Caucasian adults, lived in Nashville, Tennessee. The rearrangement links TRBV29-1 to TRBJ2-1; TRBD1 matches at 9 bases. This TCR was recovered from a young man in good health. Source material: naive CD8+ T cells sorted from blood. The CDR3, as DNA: TGCAGCGTTTCCGGGACAGGGACTCGTAATGAGCAGTTCTTC. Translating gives CSVSGTGTRNEQFF.